The clone carrying this TCR beta chain was detected only once. Its antigen is unidentified. This record belongs to a study of shared clonotypes between healthy human individuals. Study-level points and caveats: Generation probability values for non-shared clonotypes were lower than those for clonotypes shared by all four donors. Several donors showed sharing of around 5% of naive CD4 clonotypes.

The input for sorted-subset replicate PCRs was approximately 190 ng DNA, 30,000 or so T cell genomes. Sequencing used immunoSEQ multiplex PCR; TCRdb keeps in-frame clones, though not all of them. The sample includes over a million clones, around 78% of them seen just once. Everyone who donated was a Caucasian adult who lived in Nashville, Tennessee. The sequence derives from a man aged 18 to 30 in good health. Some clones in this sample may be carry-over from other donors' samples. Sequencing was done on a sample of memory CD4+ T cells from PBMCs. Subset noted: CD45RA-negative fraction.

This CDR3 is CASSPRTALPYEQYF. The DNA of the CDR3 is TGTGCCAGCAGTCCAAGGACAGCCCTTCCCTACGAGCAGTACTTC. This chain joins TRBV6-6 and TRBJ2-7; D is perhaps TRBD1 (6 bases). The CDR3 consists of 15 residues. From germline, CDR1 is MNHNY and CDR2 SVGAGI (reference sequence). Trimming pared 5 bases from V and 2 bases from J, leaving 16 bases between.